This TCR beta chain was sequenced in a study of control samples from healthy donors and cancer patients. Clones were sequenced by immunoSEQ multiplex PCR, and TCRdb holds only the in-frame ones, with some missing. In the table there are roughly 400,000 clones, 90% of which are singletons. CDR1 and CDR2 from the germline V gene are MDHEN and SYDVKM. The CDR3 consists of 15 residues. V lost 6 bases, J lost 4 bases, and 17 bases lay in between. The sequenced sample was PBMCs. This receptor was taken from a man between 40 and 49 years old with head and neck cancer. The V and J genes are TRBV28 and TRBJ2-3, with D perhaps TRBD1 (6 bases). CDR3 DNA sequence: TGTGCCAGCAGGCCATACAGGGATCCGGCAGATACGCAGTATTTT. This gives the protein CASRPYRDPADTQYF.